The T cell receptor beta chain under discussion was sequenced for a study of blood T cell repertoires in COVID-19. Looking at the study overall: The United States, Italy and Spain were the sources of the acute and convalescent COVID-19 samples. Sources were T cells, B-cell-depleted T cells, or PBMCs; the material itself was cDNA or gDNA.

The table lists this clone with a few counts. Per germline, CDR1 SGHVS and CDR2 FQNEAQ. The CDR3 has 16 amino acids. V was clipped by 5 bases and J by 3 bases; unmatched bases: 7. In the original analysis: Estimated nucleated cell counts came from reference gene primer amplification. Data came from immunoSEQ multiplex PCR; TCRdb stores just in-frame clones and leaves some out. V and J calls and clone size are as listed in that table; D and trimming were resolved from the DNA. The table has 150,000 to 200,000 clones, approximately 79% seen once. The genes are TRBV7-8 and TRBJ1-4; 9 bases are shared with TRBD1. The sequence derives from a man in his fifties or sixties who had recovered from COVID-19. The sequenced sample consisted of peripheral blood. CDR3 coding DNA: TGTGCCAGCAGCCCTTATGGGACAGGGTCTAATGAAAAACTGTTTTTT. It yields the protein CASSPYGTGSNEKLFF.